The rows below give T cell receptor beta chains drawn from one sample of a study of T cells after yellow fever vaccination. TCRdb reprocessed the 5' RACE reads via MiXCR and lists one record per CDR3 protein. The sample records some 250,000 distinct CDR3 sequences, 3.6% being singletons. Sequencing used PBMCs, obtained 15 days after the yellow fever booster vaccination. All receptors come from a man in his late teens or twenties who received the YFV17D yellow fever vaccine. Both conserved end residues are trimmed from each CDR3. Where a row states a size, it is once, few, many or the class of an expanded clone; other rows omit it.

v_gene,j_gene,abundance,CDR3aa
TRBV10-2,TRBJ2-5,many,ASGTLGTQY
TRBV4-3,TRBJ2-3,many,ASSQERVGGGASDTQY
TRBV15,TRBJ2-3,many,ATSRGTGVDTQY
TRBV5-1,TRBJ2-1,many,ASSPGRGDEQF
TRBV5-5,TRBJ1-2,many,ASSLGQESYGYT
TRBV7-2,TRBJ2-7,many,ASSLVGGGATYEQY
TRBV12-3/TRBV12-4,TRBJ1-5,many,ASRQGTESNQPQH
TRBV19,TRBJ1-3,many,ASSRAEDSGNTIY
TRBV2,TRBJ2-4,many,ASSSPQTRLLQY
TRBV10-3,TRBJ2-3,many,AINDAGGRRTDTQY
TRBV27,TRBJ2-2,many,ASSFGVADGELF
TRBV3-1,TRBJ2-5,many,ASSRNPIGAEETQY
TRBV5-1,TRBJ1-1,many,ASGKTGQNTEAF
TRBV24-1,TRBJ2-1,many,ATSDLPERGGEQF
TRBV10-3,TRBJ2-4,many,AISDRTGTRGNIQY
TRBV6-5,TRBJ1-2,few,ASSSTGTSNYGYT
TRBV12-3/TRBV12-4,TRBJ2-7,many,ASSSPRTSGGGEQY
TRBV5-1,TRBJ1-2,many,ASSLYGDYGYT
TRBV2,TRBJ2-1,many,ASNQNIPPFIHEQF
TRBV6-5,TRBJ2-5,many,ASSYGDGETQY
TRBV20-1,TRBJ2-7,many,SARSGAYEQY
TRBV20-1,TRBJ2-1,many,SAARANEQF
TRBV6-5,TRBJ2-4,many,ASSYLADVAKNIQY
TRBV7-9,TRBJ2-3,-,ASRASSLDTQY
TRBV7-8,TRBJ2-4,many,ASSLWYSGPENIQY
TRBV6-2/TRBV6-3,TRBJ2-1,many,ASSYDGGAGREQF
TRBV20-1,TRBJ1-2,many,SAQTGQTYGYT
TRBV12-3/TRBV12-4,TRBJ1-4,many,ASSLAMGGDEKLF
TRBV30,TRBJ2-7,many,AWSVQGGYEQY
TRBV6-5,TRBJ1-2,-,ASTSSPDTRGYT
TRBV5-1,TRBJ1-5,many,ASSGGQGDQPQH
TRBV5-6,TRBJ1-2,many,ASSSQGFYGYT
TRBV5-1,TRBJ2-3,many,ASSFPGDDTQY
TRBV12-3/TRBV12-4,TRBJ1-2,many,ASSPYTLTGEGYT
TRBV20-1,TRBJ2-5,many,SARDPFQAGAKETQY
TRBV3-1,TRBJ1-1,many,ASSHLANTEAF
TRBV5-1,TRBJ2-1,many,ASSWRYHGGLAGGTSSYNEQF
TRBV12-3/TRBV12-4,TRBJ2-2,many,ASSLMGSYGELF
TRBV7-6,TRBJ2-3,many,ASSSGMGLIGDTQY
TRBV5-1,TRBJ1-1,many,ASGQGTGPNTEAF
TRBV18,TRBJ2-3,many,ASSQRISQGPDTQY
TRBV7-2,TRBJ1-5,many,ASSFSGTDSNQPQH
TRBV2,TRBJ1-5,many,ASSPNSQGLGH
TRBV7-2,TRBJ2-2,few,ASSSSSVAGELF
TRBV20-1,TRBJ1-3,many,SAAAGTDPGNTIY
TRBV4-1,TRBJ1-1,many,ASSQDSGDTEAF
TRBV27,TRBJ1-6,many,ASSSLIRDSNSPLH
TRBV27,TRBJ2-2,many,ASQTGNTGELF
TRBV7-9,TRBJ1-1,many,ASSTVVRNTEAF
TRBV28,TRBJ1-1,many,ASSSTPQGEAF
TRBV20-1,TRBJ2-3,many,SAVPGQGSDTQY
TRBV24-1,TRBJ2-3,many,ATSDTGTASTDTQY
TRBV3-1,TRBJ2-4,many,ASRNGNLAKNIQY